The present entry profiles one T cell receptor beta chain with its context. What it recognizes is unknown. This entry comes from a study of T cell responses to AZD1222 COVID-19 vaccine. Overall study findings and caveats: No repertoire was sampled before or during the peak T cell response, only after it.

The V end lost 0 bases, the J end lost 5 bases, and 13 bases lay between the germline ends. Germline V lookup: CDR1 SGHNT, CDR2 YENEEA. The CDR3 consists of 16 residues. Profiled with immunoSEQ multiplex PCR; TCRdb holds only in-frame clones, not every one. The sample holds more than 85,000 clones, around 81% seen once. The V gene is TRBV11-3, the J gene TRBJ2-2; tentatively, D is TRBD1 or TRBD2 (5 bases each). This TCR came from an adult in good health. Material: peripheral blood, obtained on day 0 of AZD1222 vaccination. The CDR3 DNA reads TGTGCCAGCAGCTTAGATGGATGGGGGTTAACCGGGGAGCTGTTTTTT. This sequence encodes CASSLDGWGLTGELFF.